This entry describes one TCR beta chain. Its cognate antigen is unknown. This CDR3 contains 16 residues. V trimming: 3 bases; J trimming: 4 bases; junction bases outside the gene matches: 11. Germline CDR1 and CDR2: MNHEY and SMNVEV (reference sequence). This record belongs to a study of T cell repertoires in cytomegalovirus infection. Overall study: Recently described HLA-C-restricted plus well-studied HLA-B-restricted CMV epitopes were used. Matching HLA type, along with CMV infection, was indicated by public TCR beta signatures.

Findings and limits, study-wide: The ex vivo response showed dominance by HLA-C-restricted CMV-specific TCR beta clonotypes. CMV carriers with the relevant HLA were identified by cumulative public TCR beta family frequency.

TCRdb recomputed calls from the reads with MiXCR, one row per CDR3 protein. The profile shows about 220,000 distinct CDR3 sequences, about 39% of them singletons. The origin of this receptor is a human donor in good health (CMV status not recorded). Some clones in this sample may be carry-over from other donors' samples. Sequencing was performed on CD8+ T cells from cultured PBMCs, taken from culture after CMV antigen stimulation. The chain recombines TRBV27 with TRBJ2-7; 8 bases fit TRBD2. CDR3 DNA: TGTGCCAGCAGTTTGAGCTCCGGGACTAGAAGTTACGAGCAGTACTTC. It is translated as CASSLSSGTRSYEQYF.